What follows is one T cell receptor beta chain and its context. Germline V gene sequence: CDR1 MRHNA, CDR2 SNTAGT. Trimming took 4 bases from V and 2 from J; bases not matched to a gene: 3. The CDR3 consists of 14 residues. The data originate from a study of cytomegalovirus exposure and HLA in healthy donors. The PCR contained 60 Vbeta and 13 Jbeta primers. Profiled with immunoSEQ multiplex PCR; TCRdb holds only in-frame clones, not every one. The repertoire holds approximately 120,000 clones, with over 70% as singletons. This receptor was identified in a female donor in good health and CMV-seronegative. Sequencing was performed on PBMCs. The J gene is TRBJ2-3, the V gene TRBV6-4; 7 nucleotides line up with TRBD2. For the CDR3, the DNA is TGTGCCAGCAGTGCCCTAGCGGACACAGATACGCAGTATTTT. As protein: CASSALADTDTQYF.